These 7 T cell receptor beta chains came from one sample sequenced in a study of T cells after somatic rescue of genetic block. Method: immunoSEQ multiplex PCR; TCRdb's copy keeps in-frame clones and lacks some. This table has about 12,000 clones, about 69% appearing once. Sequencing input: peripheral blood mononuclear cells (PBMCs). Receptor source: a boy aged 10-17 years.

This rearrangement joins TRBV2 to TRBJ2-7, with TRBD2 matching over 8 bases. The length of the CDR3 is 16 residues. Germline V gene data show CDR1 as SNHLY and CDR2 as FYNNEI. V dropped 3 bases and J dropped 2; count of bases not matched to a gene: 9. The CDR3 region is CASSEGLPGGAYEQYF. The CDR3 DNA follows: TGTGCCAGCAGTGAGGGACTGCCGGGAGGGGCCTACGAGCAGTACTTC.

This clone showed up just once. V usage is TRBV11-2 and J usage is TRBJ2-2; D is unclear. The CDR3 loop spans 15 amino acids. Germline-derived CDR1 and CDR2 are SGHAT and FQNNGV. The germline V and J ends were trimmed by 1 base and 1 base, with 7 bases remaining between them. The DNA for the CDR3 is TGTGCCAGCAGCTTAGTGACACTGAACACCGGGGAGCTGTTTTTT. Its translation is CASSLVTLNTGELFF.

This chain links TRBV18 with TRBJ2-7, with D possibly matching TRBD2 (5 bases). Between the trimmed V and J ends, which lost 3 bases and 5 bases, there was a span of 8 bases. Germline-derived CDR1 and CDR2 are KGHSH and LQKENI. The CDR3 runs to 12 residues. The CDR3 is CASSPMEDEQYF. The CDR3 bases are TGTGCCAGCTCACCCATGGAGGACGAGCAGTACTTC. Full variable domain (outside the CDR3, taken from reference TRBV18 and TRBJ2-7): NAGVMQNPRHLVRRRGQEARLRCSPMKGHSHVYWYRQLPEEGLKFMVYLQKENIIDESGMPKERFSAEFPKEGPSILRIQQVVRGDSAAYFCASSPMEDEQYFGPGTRLTVT.

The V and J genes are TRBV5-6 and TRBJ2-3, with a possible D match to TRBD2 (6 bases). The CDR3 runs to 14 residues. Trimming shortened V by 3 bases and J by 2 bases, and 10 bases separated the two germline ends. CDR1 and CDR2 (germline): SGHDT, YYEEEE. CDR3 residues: CASSWGVATDTQYF. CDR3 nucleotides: TGTGCCAGCAGCTGGGGGGTAGCCACAGATACGCAGTATTTT.

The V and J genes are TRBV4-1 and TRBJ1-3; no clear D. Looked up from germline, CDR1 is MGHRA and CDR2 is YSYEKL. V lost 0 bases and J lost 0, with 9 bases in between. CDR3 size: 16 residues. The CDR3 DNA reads TGCGCCAGCAGCCAAGATGGAAGGTTCTCTGGAAACACCATATATTTT. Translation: CASSQDGRFSGNTIYF.

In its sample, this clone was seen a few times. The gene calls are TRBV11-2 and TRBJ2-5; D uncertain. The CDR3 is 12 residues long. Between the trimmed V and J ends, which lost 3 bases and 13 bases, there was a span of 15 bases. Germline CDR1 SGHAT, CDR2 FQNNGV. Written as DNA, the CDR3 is TGTGCCAGCAGCTTGGCCGGCCTGGCCCCGTACTTC. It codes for CASSLAGLAPYF.

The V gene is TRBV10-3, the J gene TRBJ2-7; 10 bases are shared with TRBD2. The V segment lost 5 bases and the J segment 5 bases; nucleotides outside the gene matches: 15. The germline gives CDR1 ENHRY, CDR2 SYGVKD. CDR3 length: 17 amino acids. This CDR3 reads CAISTSSSGRSSHEQYF. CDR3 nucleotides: TGTGCCATCAGTACTTCTTCTAGCGGGAGAAGTTCCCACGAGCAGTACTTC.